This T cell receptor (beta chain) came from a study of blood T cell repertoires in COVID-19 (dated by TCRdb to 2018 to 2021). About the full investigation: Collaborator samples came from the United States, Italy and Spain and covered acute and convalescent phases of COVID-19. The material from the prospective study consisted of cDNA or gDNA derived from T cells, B-cell-depleted T cells, or PBMCs. Subjects who had been exposed to COVID-19, were actively infected with it, or had recovered from it provided the deeply sampled blood TCRbeta repertoires that made up the dataset. The repertoires were made available in a free public database intended to serve as a resource for research on the immune response to SARS-CoV-2. Samples came from the ongoing ImmuneRACE study (first 160 participants) plus 1,254 subjects from 6 global collaborators. The sample metadata nearly always contained a de-identified subject ID, COVID-19 status, age in years and sex. Where available, HLA class I and class II types were taken from metadata supplied by the sample provider and were not determined by assay-based typing. The full study reports these points: How much clinical and demographic metadata was included differed by source and by participant, and the metadata was provided uncurated.

The collaborating institutions used their own protocols to collect whole blood in K2EDTA tubes. For TCRbeta analysis, collaborators shipped samples in one of three forms: frozen whole blood, isolated PBMCs, or DNA extracted from either of those sample types. Comment on this clone: The antigen this receptor binds is unknown. No base qualities exist here, and no much larger clone lies one base off it.

TCRbeta CDR3 regions were amplified from genomic DNA by means of the immunoSEQ Assay, a bias-controlled multiplex PCR. Per the source publication's procedure: Within the assay, amplification of reference gene primers was used to estimate how many nucleated cells each sample contained. Sequence reads were collapsed and filtered to measure the absolute abundance of every unique TCRbeta CDR3 rearrangement. For each sample, productive Simpson clonality was calculated as the square root of Simpson's diversity index across productive rearrangements. TCRdb obtained this table from immuneACCESS and retained in-frame rearrangements with V and J assigned. These tables miss some clones; where compared with another copy, unresolved V genes account for less than half of the shortfall, and the remainder is unexplained. V, J and clone size are taken as reported in that table, and D and trimming were inferred from the DNA itself. The table for this sample lists some 120,000 clones; about 88% of them were counted only once. Roughly 1.2% of the sample rests with the top ten.

The source of this sequence is a woman older than 75 with acute or convalescent COVID-19. Sequenced: peripheral blood.

The CDR3 region: CASDGRPGSNTGELFF. The nucleotide sequence is TGTGCCAGCGATGGACGCCCGGGGTCGAACACCGGGGAGCTGTTTTTT. This sequence uses TRBV2 and TRBJ2-2, and TRBD2 may be the D gene, going by 5 matching bases. The germline ends are 16 bases apart after V is trimmed by 8 bases and J by 0 bases. The CDR3 numbers 16 residues from cysteine through phenylalanine. CDR3 DNA is the only sequence kept; it has 48 bases, read in frame from the first base. CDR1 and CDR2, per the germline V gene, are SNHLY and FYNNEI.